This is a list of T cell receptor beta chains from one sample in a study of CD8 T cells in ankylosing spondylitis. TCRdb reanalysed the 5' RACE reads using MiXCR and keeps one entry per CDR3 protein. The repertoire includes about 160,000 distinct CDR3 sequences, 9.5% to 10% of them detected once, and about 15% sits in the top ten. Sample: blood, either unsorted or a sorted T cell fraction (not recorded which). The source is a female donor with ankylosing spondylitis or in good health (not recorded which). The CDR3 runs from the conserved cysteine through the conserved F or W. A D gene is named only where the DNA matches it firmly. The size entry is marked missing in some rows and otherwise reads once, few, many or a size class.

>TRBD1|TRBJ1-6|TRBV27|.
TGTGCCAGCAGTACATCCGGGACAGTCAATTCACCCCTCCACTTT
CASSTSGTVNSPLHF
>.|TRBJ2-7|TRBV21-1|many
TGTGCCATCTACGAGCAGTACTTC
CAIYEQYF
>TRBD2|TRBJ2-1|TRBV12-3/TRBV12-4|few
TGTGCCAGCAGGCGGACTAGCGGGGACAACAATGAGCAGTTCTTC
CASRRTSGDNNEQFF
>TRBD2|TRBJ2-7|TRBV27|.
TGTGCCAGCAGTTTAGGGACTAGCGGGACTAGCGAGCAGTACTTC
CASSLGTSGTSEQYF
>.|TRBJ1-5|TRBV12-5|.
TGTGCTAGTGGTTTAGGGCAGTATAGCAATCAGCCCCAGCATTTT
CASGLGQYSNQPQHF
>.|TRBJ2-7|TRBV29-1|few
TGCAGCGCCTTACTAGAGGAAACCTACGAGCAGTACTTC
CSALLEETYEQYF
>.|TRBJ2-1|TRBV7-9|many
TGTGCCAGCAGCCCCCCTACCACCTACAATGAGCAGTTCTTC
CASSPPTTYNEQFF
>.|TRBJ2-5|TRBV7-9|.
TGTGCCAGCAGCTTAGTGGTGGGGAACCAAGAGACCCAGTACTTC
CASSLVVGNQETQYF
>.|TRBJ2-7|TRBV28|.
TGTGCCATCAGCCCGGGACTCGTCAGCTACGAGCAGTACTTC
CAISPGLVSYEQYF
>.|TRBJ2-7|TRBV25-1|.
TGTGCCAGCAGTGACAGACATTACGAGCAGTACTTC
CASSDRHYEQYF
>.|TRBJ2-1|TRBV7-6|.
TGTGCCAGCAGCATTCGTGGGACAAACTTTAACAATGAGCAGTTCTTC
CASSIRGTNFNNEQFF
>.|TRBJ1-1|TRBV4-3|many
TGCGCCAGCAGTCATCGCCGAGGGGCTAAGAACACTGAAGCTTTCTTT
CASSHRRGAKNTEAFF
>.|TRBJ2-7|TRBV7-6|.
TGTGCCAGCGGTAGATCCCACGAGCAGTACTTC
CASGRSHEQYF
>TRBD1|TRBJ1-1|TRBV24-1|.
TGTGCCACCAGTGATACCCAACAGGGGAGGGTCACTGAAGCTTTCTTT
CATSDTQQGRVTEAFF
>.|TRBJ1-2|TRBV4-3|.
TGCGCCAGCAGCCAAGCGGGAAGAGACAGGAGAGACTATGGCTACACCTTC
CASSQAGRDRRDYGYTF
>.|TRBJ2-7|TRBV7-8|few
TGTGCCAGCAGCCCCCGACAGGTTCCCTACGAGCAGTACTTC
CASSPRQVPYEQYF
>.|TRBJ2-3|TRBV5-5|.
TGTGCCAGCAGCTTGGGGGGCACAGGTACCACAGATACGCAGTATTTT
CASSLGGTGTTDTQYF
>.|TRBJ1-6|TRBV21-1|few
TGTGCCAGCAGCACTGGACAGAGCTCCTATAATTCACCCCTCCACTTT
CASSTGQSSYNSPLHF
>.|TRBJ2-6|TRBV12-3/TRBV12-4|many
TGTGCCAGCAGCTTAAGGGGCTCTGGGGCCAACGTCCTGACTTTC
CASSLRGSGANVLTF
>.|TRBJ2-1|TRBV27|.
TGTGCCAGCAGTTTCGGGGGCGTGAATGAGCAGTTCTTC
CASSFGGVNEQFF
>.|TRBJ2-7|TRBV4-2|.
TGTGCCAGCAGCTCCCCCTCCAGGGACGAGCAGTACTTC
CASSSPSRDEQYF
>.|TRBJ2-1|TRBV7-8|many
TGTGCCAGCAGCTTAGTAGATGGTCGGGGCAATGAGCAGTTCTTC
CASSLVDGRGNEQFF
>TRBD2|TRBJ2-1|TRBV28|.
TGTGCCAGCAGTGTAATAGCGGGAGCACGGTGGAATGAGCAGTTCTTC
CASSVIAGARWNEQFF
>.|TRBJ2-5|TRBV15|.
TGTGCCACCAGAGTTGCAGGGGAGCAAGAGACCCAGTACTTC
CATRVAGEQETQYF
>.|TRBJ1-2|TRBV4-3|medium-sized
TGCGCCAGCAGCCAAGTCGGAGGAAACTATGGCTACACCTTC
CASSQVGGNYGYTF
>TRBD2|TRBJ2-2|TRBV12-3/TRBV12-4|.
TGTGCCAGCAGCTATACCTCCGGGACTAGCGGCACCGGGGAGCTGTTTTTT
CASSYTSGTSGTGELFF
>.|TRBJ2-7|TRBV30|.
TGTGCCTGGAGGAATCCCGGGACACCATTATGGTTC
CAWRNPGTPLWF
>.|TRBJ1-6|TRBV9|few
TGTGCCAGCAGCGGTGGGACGCGTAATTCACCCCTCCACTTT
CASSGGTRNSPLHF
>.|TRBJ2-1|TRBV6-2/TRBV6-3|.
TGTGCCAGCAGTTACTCCCGCCGTACAGGGAGTCCCTACAATGAGCAGTTCTTC
CASSYSRRTGSPYNEQFF
>.|TRBJ1-1|TRBV9|many
TGTGCCAGCAGCGACCAAGACAGATCCACTGAAGCTTTCTTT
CASSDQDRSTEAFF
>.|TRBJ2-1|TRBV3-1|.
TGTGCCAGCAGCTACGACAGCTACAATGAGCAGTTCTTC
CASSYDSYNEQFF
>TRBD1|TRBJ2-5|TRBV5-4|.
TGTGCTAGCAGGGGACAGCCTCAAGAGACCCAGTACTTC
CASRGQPQETQYF
>TRBD1|TRBJ1-4|TRBV7-8|.
TGTGCCAGCAGCCCGCCGGGACAGAAGAATGAAAAACTGTTTTTT
CASSPPGQKNEKLFF
>TRBD2|TRBJ2-3|TRBV7-8|many
TGTGCCAGCAGCTTCCTAGCGGAGGGTACAGATACGCAGTATTTT
CASSFLAEGTDTQYF
>.|TRBJ2-7|TRBV28|.
TGTGCCACCAGGCCAGGGACCTCCTACGAGCAGTACTTC
CATRPGTSYEQYF
>.|TRBJ2-2|TRBV20-1|few
TGCAGTGCTAGACAGGGGACCGGGGAGCTGTTTTTT
CSARQGTGELFF
>.|TRBJ2-5|TRBV19|few
TGTGCCAGTTCGACGTGGGAGACCCAGTACTTC
CASSTWETQYF
>TRBD2|TRBJ2-5|TRBV5-1|.
TGCGCCAGCAGCTCGGGACTAGCGGGGACCCAGTACTTC
CASSSGLAGTQYF
>.|TRBJ2-1|TRBV12-3/TRBV12-4|few
TGTGCCAGCAGTTTTCCCAACTACAATGAGCAGTTCTTC
CASSFPNYNEQFF
>.|TRBJ1-1|TRBV7-9|few
TGTGCCAGCAACAGGGCCCGGGACACTGAAGCTTTCTTT
CASNRARDTEAFF
>.|TRBJ1-1|TRBV28|.
TGTGCCAGCAGCTTGGCGACCGGGGTGAACACTGAAGCTTTCTTT
CASSLATGVNTEAFF
>.|TRBJ2-7|TRBV6-1|many
TGTGCCAGCAGCCCTAACGGACAGCTCTACGAGCAGTACTTC
CASSPNGQLYEQYF
>.|TRBJ2-7|TRBV29-1|many
TGCAGCGTTGAAGATGGGCAATCCTACGAGCAGTACTTC
CSVEDGQSYEQYF
>.|TRBJ2-5|TRBV9|.
TGTGCCAGCAGCGTGTGGGCTCAAGAGACCCAGTACTTC
CASSVWAQETQYF
>TRBD2|TRBJ2-1|TRBV4-1|few
TGCGCCAGCAGCCAAGACGGGACTATTTACAATGAGCAGTTCTTC
CASSQDGTIYNEQFF
>.|TRBJ2-7|TRBV9|few
TGTGCCAGCAGCGCCTCCGGGACCGTTGGGTACGAGCAGTACTTC
CASSASGTVGYEQYF
>TRBD1|TRBJ2-3|TRBV7-6|.
TGTGCCAGCAGCTTAACACAGGGGTACACAGATACGCAGTATTTT
CASSLTQGYTDTQYF
>.|TRBJ2-1|TRBV7-9|.
TGTGCCAGCAGCTTACCAGGAAACAATGAGCAGTTCTTC
CASSLPGNNEQFF
>.|TRBJ2-7|TRBV9|.
TGTGCCAGCAGCGGGGGGGGCAGTGGTAACGAGCAGTACTTC
CASSGGGSGNEQYF
>.|TRBJ2-3|TRBV4-2|few
TGTGCCAGCAGCCAACGCATCGGGATACGGGACCCCCCAGATACGCAGTATTTT
CASSQRIGIRDPPDTQYF
>TRBD2|TRBJ2-1|TRBV7-3|many
TGTGCCAGCAGCTTGCTAGCGGGGCAGAATGAGCAGTTCTTC
CASSLLAGQNEQFF
>TRBD1|TRBJ2-2|TRBV27|.
TGTGCCAGCAGTTTATGGGGTTCGGTTGGACAGGCCGACACCGGGGAGCTGTTTTTT
CASSLWGSVGQADTGELFF
>.|TRBJ1-1|TRBV30|.
TGTGCCTGGAGTGTACGAACAGGGCTGAACACTGAAGCTTTCTTT
CAWSVRTGLNTEAFF
>.|TRBJ2-7|TRBV12-3/TRBV12-4|few
TGTGCCAGCAGCCTTATGGGACCGGGCTACGAGCAGTACTTC
CASSLMGPGYEQYF
>TRBD1|TRBJ1-6|TRBV9|few
TGTGCCAGCAGCGTAGGGGGACAGGGCCCCCTCCACTTT
CASSVGGQGPLHF
>.|TRBJ2-7|TRBV7-2|few
TGTGCCAGCAGCTTCTCCAGCGGCTACGAGCAGTACTTC
CASSFSSGYEQYF